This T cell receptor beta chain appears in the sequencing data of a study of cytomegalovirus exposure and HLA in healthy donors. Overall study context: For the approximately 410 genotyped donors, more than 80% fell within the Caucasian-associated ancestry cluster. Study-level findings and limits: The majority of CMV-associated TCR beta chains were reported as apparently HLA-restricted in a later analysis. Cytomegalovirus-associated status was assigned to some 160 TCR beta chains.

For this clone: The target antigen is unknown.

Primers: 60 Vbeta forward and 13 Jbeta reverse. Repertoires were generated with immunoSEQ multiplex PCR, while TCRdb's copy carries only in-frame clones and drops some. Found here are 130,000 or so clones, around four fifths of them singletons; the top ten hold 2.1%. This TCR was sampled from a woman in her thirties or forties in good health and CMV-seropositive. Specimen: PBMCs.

CDR3 sequence: CASRGDTYEQYF. Written as DNA, the CDR3 is TGCGCCAGCAGAGGAGATACCTACGAGCAGTACTTC. The J gene is TRBJ2-5, the V gene TRBV5-1, with D unclear. The DNA end lines up better with TRBJ2-7; the J call may be wrong. Germline V gene lookup returns CDR1 SGHRS and CDR2 YFSETQ. The CDR3 is made up of 12 amino acids.